This TCR beta chain was documented in a study of T-cell reconstitution after alpha-beta-depleted transplantation in children. The study, taken as a whole, reports: A year post-transplant, T-cell counts and diversity derived mostly from newly produced T cells. The origin of high day-60 TCRbeta diversity in some patients lay in surviving recipient T cells and thymic progenitors. It was reported that alpha-beta T cells came from several hundred expanded graft clones (about two months after transplant).

This clonotype was counted a few times. Its antigen is still unknown. As it was prepared, the TCRbeta library received unique molecular identifiers. Via MiXCR, TCRdb re-called the PCR reads, giving one row per CDR3 protein. Here the sample spans fewer than 1 million distinct CDR3 sequences, about 15% being singletons. This CDR3 contains 14 residues. V lost 3 bases to trimming and J lost 2 bases, with 10 bases between them. This TCR was recovered from a male patient younger than 18 who had a stem cell transplant for acute lymphoblastic leukemia, so the T cells may come from the graft donor. The source was PBMCs, mostly from graft donor cells, collected 360 days after TCRalphabeta/CD19-depleted stem cell transplant. The chain combines TRBV12-3 or TRBV12-4 with TRBJ1-2; tentative D call: TRBD1 (6 bases). CDR3 amino acids: CASSLWDTNYGYTF. CDR3 coding DNA: TGTGCCAGCAGTTTGTGGGACACAAACTATGGCTACACCTTC.